The sequence of this T cell receptor (beta chain) was determined in a study of vaccination effects on CD4 cells after COVID-19. Background on the study: It was a median of 72 days after the second dose that post-vaccine samples were obtained.

This clone was counted a few times. The antigen is unknown. CDR3 length: 16 amino acids. Looked up from germline, CDR1 is SEHNR and CDR2 is FQNEAQ (reference sequence). Germline trimming cut 5 bases from V and 1 base from J; bases unmatched to any gene: 7. The study's findings and limits: Convalescent patients' post-vaccine spike repertoire was mostly distinct vaccine-induced clones. Late after vaccination, infection- and vaccine-induced clones showed marked clonal contraction.

Antigen-specific CD4+ T cells were first expanded with viral peptide pools by the ViraFEST assay and only then sequenced. The culture ran for approximately 10 days, and then CD4+ T cells were isolated. PCR showed that the person got SARS-CoV-2 infection at some point between March and December 2020. Every participant took two doses of the BNT162b2 or mRNA-1273 vaccine. A half-medium replacement with IL-2 medium was carried out on days 3 and 7. The data were produced by immunoSEQ multiplex PCR, yet TCRdb's version contains in-frame clones alone and is incomplete. Among 14,000 or so clones listed, over 65% were seen once.

This TCR was recovered from a human donor who had a prior SARS-CoV-2 infection. The sample was CD4+ T cells from PBMCs cultured with HCoV-NL63 spike peptides, taken after COVID-19 vaccination. V gene TRBV7-9 combines with J gene TRBJ2-7, with TRBD2 identical over 11 bases. The CDR3 region is CASSALLAGGSYEQYF. In DNA, the CDR3 is TGTGCCAGCAGCGCACTTCTAGCGGGAGGTTCCTACGAGCAGTACTTC.